These 24 T cell receptor beta chains were all obtained from the same sample, sequenced in a study of blood T cell repertoires in COVID-19. The repertoire was sequenced with immunoSEQ multiplex PCR; TCRdb's copy has only in-frame clones and lacks some. Of 70,000 to 85,000 clones in the sample, roughly 82% were seen once. The source material was peripheral blood. All receptors come from a man between 60 and 75 years old with acute or convalescent COVID-19.

The V and J genes are TRBV7-2 and TRBJ1-6; the D is unclear. V was clipped by 0 bases and J by 7 bases, with 13 bases between them. Germline V gene data show CDR1 as SGHTA and CDR2 as FQGNSA. The CDR3 totals 16 residues. The CDR3 sequence: CASSLAPTGVNSPLHF. The CDR3 region has the DNA TGTGCCAGCAGCTTAGCGCCAACGGGAGTAAATTCACCCCTCCACTTT.

The DNA for the CDR3 is TGTGCCGCCTCCAGGGGTAGCGAGACCCAGTACTTC. It codes for CAASRGSETQYF. The V gene is TRBV30, the J gene TRBJ2-5; tentatively, D is TRBD1 (6 bases). The CDR3 has 12 amino acids. CDR1 is GTSNPN, CDR2 SVGIG, per germline (reference sequence). The ends were cut back, 8 bases at V and 5 bases at J, with 15 bases in the middle.

The rearrangement joins TRBV18 to TRBJ2-7; 9 nucleotides match TRBD1. The CDR3 totals 15 residues. CDR1 and CDR2 (germline): KGHSH, LQKENI. V lost 0 bases, J lost 7 bases, and 7 bases stayed unmatched. In nucleotides, the CDR3 is TGTGCCAGCTCACCACCAGGGACAGGGATCAAAGAGCAGTACTTC. Its protein product is CASSPPGTGIKEQYF.

V and J are TRBV5-1 and TRBJ1-4; possibly TRBD1 for D (6 bases). Looked up from germline, CDR1 is SGHRS and CDR2 is YFSETQ. V lost 5 bases to trimming and J lost 8 bases, with 19 bases between them. The CDR3 has 15 residues. The CDR3 sequence is CASRAGTQGAEKLFF. The CDR3 DNA follows: TGCGCCAGCAGAGCCGGGACACAAGGCGCGGAAAAACTGTTTTTT.

This sequence joins TRBV5-4 and TRBJ2-2, with 12 bases matching TRBD1. This CDR3 contains 20 residues. CDR1 SGHNT and CDR2 YYREEE come from the germline V gene (reference sequence). V lost 4 bases and J lost 6; bases outside the gene matches: 19. The CDR3 nucleotides read TGTGCCAGCAGCCCCTCCGGGACAGGGGGCGCGGGCGGGAGATCCGGGGAGCTGTTTTTT. Translation gives CASSPSGTGGAGGRSGELFF.

There are a few counts of this clone. The rearrangement links TRBV10-3 to TRBJ2-2, with D possibly being TRBD1 (6 bases). This CDR3 is built from 15 residues. The germline V gene has CDR1 ENHRY and CDR2 SYGVKD. Trimming removed 5 bases from V and 6 bases from J, with 16 bases in between. The CDR3 nucleotides are TGTGCCATCAGTTCCGGGACACCACGGGCCGGGGAGCTGTTTTTT. Translated, it gives CAISSGTPRAGELFF.

The chain combines TRBV4-3 with TRBJ1-4; 9 positions agree with TRBD1. The CDR3 runs 18 residues. The trim removed 4 bases at V and 0 bases at J, leaving 9 bases unmatched. Per germline, CDR1 LGHNA and CDR2 YSLEER. In DNA form, the CDR3 reads TGCGCCAGCAGCCGGATGGCGGGACAGGGTTCAACTAATGAAAAACTGTTTTTT. Protein product: CASSRMAGQGSTNEKLFF.

This clone was seen just once. The chain carries TRBV3-1 (or the pseudogene TRBV3-2) and TRBJ2-2; 7 bases are a match to TRBD1. The CDR3 covers 15 residues. Germline loops: CDR1 LGHDT, CDR2 YNNKEL (reference sequence). V dropped 4 bases and J dropped 3; count of bases not matched to a gene: 5. The CDR3 sequence is CASSPRDRHTGELFF. Written as DNA, the CDR3 is TGTGCCAGCAGCCCCCGGGACAGACACACCGGGGAGCTGTTTTTT.

The chain joins TRBV5-1 to TRBJ2-1; TRBD2 is a possible D gene (5 bases). Trimming stripped 0 bases from V and 6 bases from J, with 10 bases between. There are 14 residues in the CDR3. In germline, CDR1 is SGHRS, CDR2 YFSETQ. The CDR3 loop reads CASSLGESGNEQFF. DNA of the CDR3: TGCGCCAGCAGCTTGGGGGAGAGTGGCAATGAGCAGTTCTTC.

This clone was observed a few times. The chain couples TRBV4-2 to TRBJ2-3; D call uncertain. This CDR3 has 12 residues. Germline CDR1 reads LGHNA; CDR2 reads YNFKEQ. Between the trimmed V and J ends, which lost 2 bases and 2 bases, there was a span of 2 bases. The DNA for the CDR3 is TGTGCCAGCAGCCAACACACAGATACGCAGTATTTT. Translation gives CASSQHTDTQYF.

The chain employs TRBV7-9 and TRBJ1-4; TRBD1 agrees at 8 bases. After removal of 8 bases from V and 8 bases from J, the junction contained 7 bases not matched to a gene. Per germline, CDR1 SEHNR and CDR2 FQNEAQ (reference sequence). The CDR3 is made up of 13 amino acids. Written as DNA, the CDR3 is TGTGCCAGCTCGAGGACAGGGAACGAAAAACTGTTTTTT. Translated: CASSRTGNEKLFF.

The V gene is TRBV7-8, the J gene TRBJ2-7; 8 bases align to TRBD1. There are 14 residues in the CDR3. Per germline, CDR1 SGHVS and CDR2 FQNEAQ. J was trimmed by 4 bases and V by 6 bases; bases with no gene match: 8. CDR3 sequence reads: CASRPRQGRYEQYF. Here the CDR3 DNA reads TGTGCCAGCAGGCCTAGACAGGGGAGGTACGAGCAGTACTTC.

In its sample, this clone was seen a few times. The chain recombines TRBV7-2 with TRBJ1-2; D unresolved. The germline V gene has CDR1 SGHTA and CDR2 FQGNSA. The CDR3 contains 15 residues. V lost 5 bases and J 7 bases, leaving 20 bases between the germline ends. In DNA form, the CDR3 reads TGTGCCAGCAGCCTGACTCGGGAGGCCTATGTTGGCTACACCTTC. It translates to CASSLTREAYVGYTF.

The rearrangement joins TRBV6-2 or TRBV6-3 to TRBJ2-2; D ambiguous. CDR1 is MNHEY and CDR2 is SVGEGT in the germline V gene. CDR3 length: 12 amino acids. Trimming left V 5 bases short and J 5 bases short, with 6 bases between. DNA for the CDR3: TGTGCCAGCAGTAAACAAACCGGGGAGCTGTTTTTT. It specifies CASSKQTGELFF.

The chain employs TRBV18 and TRBJ2-2; TRBD1 aligns across 10 bases. This CDR3 has 16 amino acids. Germline V CDR1 and CDR2: KGHSH, LQKENI. Trimming cost V 3 bases and J 2 bases; bases outside gene matches: 3. CDR3 sequence: CASSPRDRGNTGELFF. The CDR3 coding sequence is TGTGCCAGCTCACCCCGGGACAGGGGTAACACCGGGGAGCTGTTTTTT.

The CDR3 DNA follows: TGTGCCAGTAGTTTGGCAGGGAAGGTAGATACGCAGTATTTT. Amino acids: CASSLAGKVDTQYF. The chain joins TRBV19 to TRBJ2-3; a possible D gene is TRBD1 (5 bases). Germline CDR1 reads LNHDA; CDR2 reads SQIVND (reference sequence). This CDR3 comprises 14 residues. V was shortened by 5 bases and J by 5 bases, with 14 bases between the two germline ends.

About this clone itself: Different DNA sequences within this sample yield the same CDR3. This chain uses TRBV6-2 or TRBV6-3 with TRBJ2-7; D gene ambiguous. This CDR3 is 11 amino acids long. V was shortened by 6 bases and J by 5 bases, with 8 bases between the two germline ends. Germline-derived CDR1 and CDR2 are MNHEY and SVGEGT. The CDR3: CASSPHHEQYF. The CDR3, as DNA: TGTGCCAGCAGCCCACACCACGAGCAGTACTTC.

The J gene is TRBJ1-1, the V gene TRBV7-2; 9 nucleotides align to TRBD1. This CDR3 region has 16 residues. CDR1 SGHTA and CDR2 FQGNSA come from the germline V gene. V dropped 2 bases and J dropped 2; count of bases not matched to a gene: 6. CDR3 bases: TGTGCCAGCAGCTTAAGGGGGACAGGGACCAACACTGAAGCTTTCTTT. Translating it yields CASSLRGTGTNTEAFF.

This sequence joins TRBV3-1 (or the pseudogene TRBV3-2) and TRBJ1-1, with 10 bases matching TRBD1. Germline V gives CDR1 LGHDT, CDR2 YNNKEL (reference sequence). This CDR3 has 12 residues. V dropped 7 bases and J dropped 11; count of bases not matched to a gene: 7. In DNA, the CDR3 is TGTGCCAGCACCAATGACAGGGGGCGGGCTTTCTTT. Protein sequence: CASTNDRGRAFF.

The rearrangement uses TRBV3-1 (or the pseudogene TRBV3-2) and TRBJ2-7, with D unclear. The CDR3 has 11 amino acids. The germline V and J ends were trimmed by 5 bases and 3 bases, with 5 bases remaining between them. CDR1 LGHDT and CDR2 YNNKEL come from the germline V gene (reference sequence). CDR3 amino acids: CASSSSYEQYF. The CDR3 bases are TGTGCCAGCAGCTCCAGCTACGAGCAGTACTTC.

The chain combines TRBV19 with TRBJ1-5; possible D gene TRBD1, 5 bases. V dropped 9 bases and J dropped 5 bases, with 14 bases sitting between them. CDR3 length: 13 amino acids. Germline V gene data show CDR1 as LNHDA and CDR2 as SQIVND (reference sequence). The CDR3 loop reads CASTGTGDQPQHF. The CDR3 DNA is TGTGCCAGCACCGGGACGGGAGATCAGCCCCAGCATTTT.

The chain is built from TRBV30 and TRBJ2-6; D is perhaps TRBD1 (6 bases). Germline V gene lookup returns CDR1 GTSNPN and CDR2 SVGIG (reference sequence). There are 14 residues in the CDR3. V lost 3 bases, J lost 3 bases, and 9 bases lay in between. CDR3 nucleotide sequence: TGTGCCTGGAGGGGGGCCGGTGGGGCCAACGTCCTGACTTTC. Translating it yields CAWRGAGGANVLTF.

Here the CDR3 reads CASSVEGTGVTEAFF. The CDR3 nucleotides read TGTGCCAGCAGCGTAGAAGGGACAGGGGTCACTGAAGCTTTCTTT. The chain carries TRBV9 and TRBJ1-1, with 10 bases lining up with TRBD1. V gave up 0 bases and J gave up 4 bases; unmatched junction bases: 3. The germline CDR1 and CDR2 sequences are SGDLS and YYNGEE. This CDR3 has 15 amino acids.

The chain employs TRBV20-1 and TRBJ1-1, with D unclear. Trimming removed 3 bases at V and 4 bases at J, with 15 bases between. CDR3 length equals 14 residues. The germline gives CDR1 DFQATT, CDR2 SNEGSKA (reference sequence). CDR3 nucleotide sequence: TGCAGTGCTAGTCTCGACTTTTTTGGCACTGAAGCTTTCTTT. Its translation: CSASLDFFGTEAFF.